This TCR beta chain derives from a study of early T cells in non-severe SARS-CoV-2 infection. Ten or more counts support this clonotype. Its antigen is still unknown. The CDR3 is made up of 12 amino acids. CDR1 and CDR2 from the germline V gene are MNHEY and SMNVEV (reference sequence). Trimming shortened V by 6 bases and J by 7 bases, and 9 bases separated the two germline ends. Individual cDNA molecules carried attached unique molecular identifiers. TCRdb re-analysed the 5' RACE reads in MiXCR, keeping a single row per CDR3 protein. Of about 81,000 distinct CDR3 sequences listed, 5.5% to 7.5% are singletons. Study-wide points: A preference for anti-spike CD8 responses marked VDJdb matching, which missed private and CD4 specificities.

This chain links TRBV27 with TRBJ1-4; D is perhaps TRBD1 (6 bases). The receptor was isolated from an adult who was a healthcare worker with PCR-confirmed SARS-CoV-2 infection or an uninfected control (not recorded which). The sample comprised whole blood. The CDR3 sequence: CASRSRGEKLFF. The CDR3, as DNA: TGTGCCAGCAGGAGCAGGGGTGAAAAACTGTTTTTT.